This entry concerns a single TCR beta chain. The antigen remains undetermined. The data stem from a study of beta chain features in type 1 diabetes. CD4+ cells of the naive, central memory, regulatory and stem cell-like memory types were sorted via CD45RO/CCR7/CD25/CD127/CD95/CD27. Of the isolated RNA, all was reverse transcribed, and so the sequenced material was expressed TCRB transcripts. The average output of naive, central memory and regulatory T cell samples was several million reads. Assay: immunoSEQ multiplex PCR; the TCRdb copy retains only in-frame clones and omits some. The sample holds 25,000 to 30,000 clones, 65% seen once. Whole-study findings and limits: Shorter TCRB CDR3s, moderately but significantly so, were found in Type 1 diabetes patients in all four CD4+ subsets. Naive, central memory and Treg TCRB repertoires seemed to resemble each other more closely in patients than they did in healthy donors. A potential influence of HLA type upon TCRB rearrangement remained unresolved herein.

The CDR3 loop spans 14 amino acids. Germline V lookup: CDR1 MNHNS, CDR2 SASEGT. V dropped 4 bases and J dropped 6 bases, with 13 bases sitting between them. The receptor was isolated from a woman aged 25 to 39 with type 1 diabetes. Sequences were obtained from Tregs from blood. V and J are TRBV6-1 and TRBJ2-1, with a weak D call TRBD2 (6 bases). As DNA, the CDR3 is TGTGCCAGCAGTGCGGGACTTGCTCCCAATGAGCAGTTCTTC. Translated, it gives CASSAGLAPNEQFF.